Listed below are T cell receptor beta chains from one sample, sequenced in a study of immune evolution from preneoplasia to lung adenocarcinoma. Data came from immunoSEQ multiplex PCR; TCRdb stores just in-frame clones and leaves some out. Of some 10,000 clones detected, 77% appear once; the ten largest clones hold 5% to 7.5%. Sequenced input: FFPE lung adenocarcinoma in situ tissue. These receptors originate from a person in their sixties or seventies with lung adenocarcinoma. Both conserved end residues are part of each CDR3. A D gene is named only where the DNA matches it firmly. For some rows the clone size is stated as once, few or many, or as a class when expanded; others skip it.

v_call,j_call,d_call,clone_size,cdr3_aa,cdr3_nt
TRBV21-1,TRBJ2-7,.,once,CASSKANQQTSYEQYF,TGTGCCAGCAGCAAAGCGAATCAACAAACGAGCTACGAGCAGTACTTC
TRBV5-1,TRBJ1-5,.,.,CASSLEGPPDQPQHF,TGCGCCAGCAGCTTGGAAGGGCCACCGGATCAGCCCCAGCATTTT
TRBV11-2,TRBJ2-1,.,.,CASSAQGRGNYNEQFF,TGTGCCAGCAGCGCACAAGGGAGGGGGAACTACAATGAGCAGTTCTTC
TRBV25-1,TRBJ1-6,.,.,CASRSYNSPLHF,TGTGCCAGCAGGTCCTATAATTCACCCCTCCACTTT
TRBV6-1,TRBJ1-5,TRBD1,.,CASTPGQGLNQPQHF,TGTGCCAGCACCCCGGGACAGGGGTTAAATCAGCCCCAGCATTTT
TRBV7-2,TRBJ2-1,.,.,CASSYNNNEQFF,TGTGCCAGCAGCTACAATAACAATGAGCAGTTCTTC
TRBV27,TRBJ2-7,TRBD2,.,CASSLNREAFYREQYF,TGTGCCAGCAGCCTCAATCGGGAGGCCTTTTACCGCGAGCAGTACTTC
TRBV5-4,TRBJ2-7,TRBD1,.,CASSLETGGYEQYF,TGTGCCAGCAGCTTGGAGACAGGGGGCTACGAGCAGTACTTC
TRBV5-1,TRBJ2-1,TRBD2,.,CASSLEVAGVYNEQFF,TGCGCCAGCAGCTTGGAAGTAGCGGGGGTATACAATGAGCAGTTCTTC
TRBV4-2,TRBJ2-2,TRBD1,few,CASSQDTDRGRRNTGELFF,TGTGCCAGCAGCCAAGATACGGACAGGGGACGGAGGAACACCGGGGAGCTGTTTTTT
TRBV30,TRBJ1-1,TRBD1,.,CAWNRGYTEAFF,TGTGCCTGGAACAGGGGGTACACTGAAGCTTTCTTT
TRBV4-1,TRBJ2-3,TRBD2,few,CASSQVGGTSGGPSTDTQYF,TGCGCCAGCAGCCAAGTAGGGGGGACTAGCGGGGGCCCAAGCACAGATACGCAGTATTTT